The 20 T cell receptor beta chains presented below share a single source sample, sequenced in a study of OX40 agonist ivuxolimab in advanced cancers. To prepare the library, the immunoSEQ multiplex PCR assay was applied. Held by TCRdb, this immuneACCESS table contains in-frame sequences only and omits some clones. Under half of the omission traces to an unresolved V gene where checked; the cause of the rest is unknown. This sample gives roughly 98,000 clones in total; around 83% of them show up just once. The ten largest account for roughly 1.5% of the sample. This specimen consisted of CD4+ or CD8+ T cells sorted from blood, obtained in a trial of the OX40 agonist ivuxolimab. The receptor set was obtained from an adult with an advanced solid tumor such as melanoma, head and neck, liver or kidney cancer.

The CDR3 DNA sequence: TGTGCCAGCAGACCCCTCGTACAGCCTTCCTATGGCTACACCTTC. It translates to CASRPLVQPSYGYTF. The chain employs TRBV28 and TRBJ1-2; D uncertain. The germline V and J ends were trimmed by 6 bases and 4 bases, with 18 bases remaining between them. This CDR3 is 15 amino acids long. Germline V gene lookup returns CDR1 MDHEN and CDR2 SYDVKM.

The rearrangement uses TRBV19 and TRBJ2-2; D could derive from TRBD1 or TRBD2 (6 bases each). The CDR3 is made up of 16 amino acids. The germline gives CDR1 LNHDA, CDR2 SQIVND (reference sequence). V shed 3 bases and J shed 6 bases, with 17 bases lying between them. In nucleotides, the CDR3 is TGTGCCAGTAGTATCTTCGGGGGCCAGGGTTCCGGGGAGCTGTTTTTT. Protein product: CASSIFGGQGSGELFF.

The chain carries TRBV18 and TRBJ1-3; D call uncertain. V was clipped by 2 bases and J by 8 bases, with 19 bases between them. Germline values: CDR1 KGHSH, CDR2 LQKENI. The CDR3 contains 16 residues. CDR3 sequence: CASSPRGRDFQYTIYF. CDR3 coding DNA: TGTGCCAGCTCACCAAGAGGGAGGGATTTCCAGTACACCATATATTTT.

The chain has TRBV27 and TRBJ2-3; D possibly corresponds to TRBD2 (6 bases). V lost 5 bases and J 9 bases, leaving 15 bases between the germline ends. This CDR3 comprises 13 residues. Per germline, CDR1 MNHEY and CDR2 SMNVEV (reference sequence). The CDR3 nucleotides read TGTGCCAGCAGTCCGGGACTGGGGAGAACGCAGTATTTT. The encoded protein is CASSPGLGRTQYF.

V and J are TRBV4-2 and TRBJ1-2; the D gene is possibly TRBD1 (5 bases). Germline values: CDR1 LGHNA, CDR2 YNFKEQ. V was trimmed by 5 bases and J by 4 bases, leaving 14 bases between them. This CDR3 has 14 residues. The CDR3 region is CASSLGREGYGYTF. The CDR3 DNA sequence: TGTGCCAGCAGCTTGGGCAGGGAGGGCTATGGCTACACCTTC.

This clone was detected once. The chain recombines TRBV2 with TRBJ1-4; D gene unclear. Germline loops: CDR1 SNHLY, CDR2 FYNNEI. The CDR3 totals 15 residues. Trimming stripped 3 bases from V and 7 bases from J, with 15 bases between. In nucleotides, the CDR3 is TGTGCCAGCAGTGACAGGTTAGCTCGGGGTGAAAAACTGTTTTTT. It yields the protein CASSDRLARGEKLFF.

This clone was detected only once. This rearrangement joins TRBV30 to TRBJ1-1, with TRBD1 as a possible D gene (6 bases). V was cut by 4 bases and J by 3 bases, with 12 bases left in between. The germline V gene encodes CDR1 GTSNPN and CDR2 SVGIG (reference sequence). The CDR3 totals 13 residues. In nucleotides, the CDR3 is TGTGCCTGGACTGAAGGGGGATACACTGAAGCTTTCTTT. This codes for CAWTEGGYTEAFF. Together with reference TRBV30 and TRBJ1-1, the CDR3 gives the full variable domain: SQTIHQWPATLVQPVGSPLSLECTVEGTSNPNLYWYRQAAGRGLQLLFYSVGIGQISSEVPQNLSASRPQDRQFILSSKKLLLSDSGFYLCAWTEGGYTEAFFGQGTRLTVV.

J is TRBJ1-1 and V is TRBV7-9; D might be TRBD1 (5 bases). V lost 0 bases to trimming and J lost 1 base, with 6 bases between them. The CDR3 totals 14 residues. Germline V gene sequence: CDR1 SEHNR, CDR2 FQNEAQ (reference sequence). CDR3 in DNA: TGTGCCAGCAGCTTAGCAGGGACGAACACTGAAGCTTTCTTT. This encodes CASSLAGTNTEAFF.

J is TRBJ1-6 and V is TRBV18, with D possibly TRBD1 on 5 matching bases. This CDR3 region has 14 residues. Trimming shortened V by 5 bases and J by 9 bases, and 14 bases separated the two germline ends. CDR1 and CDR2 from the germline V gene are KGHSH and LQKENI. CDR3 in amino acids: CASSYIDRGSPLHF. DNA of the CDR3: TGTGCCAGCTCATACATCGATAGGGGTTCACCCCTCCACTTT.

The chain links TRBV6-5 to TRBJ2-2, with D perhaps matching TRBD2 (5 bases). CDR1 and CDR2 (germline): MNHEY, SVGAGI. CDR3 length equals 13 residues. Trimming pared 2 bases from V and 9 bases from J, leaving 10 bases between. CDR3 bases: TGTGCCAGCAGTTACGTCCGGGATAGGGAGCTGTTTTTT. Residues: CASSYVRDRELFF.

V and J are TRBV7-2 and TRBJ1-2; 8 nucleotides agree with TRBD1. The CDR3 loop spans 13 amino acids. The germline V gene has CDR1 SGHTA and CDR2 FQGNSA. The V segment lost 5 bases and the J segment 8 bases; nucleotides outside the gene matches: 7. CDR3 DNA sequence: TGTGCCAGCAGCCTGACAGGGGCGGTGGGCTACACCTTC. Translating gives CASSLTGAVGYTF.

CDR3: CASSLGSLAGGTDTQYF. The DNA of the CDR3 is TGTGCCAGCAGTCTTGGGTCCCTAGCGGGGGGCACAGATACGCAGTATTTT. The chain employs TRBV5-5 and TRBJ2-3, with 10 bases matching TRBD2. The trim removed 5 bases at V and 1 base at J, leaving 10 bases unmatched. Germline V gene data show CDR1 as SGHKS and CDR2 as YYEKEE (reference sequence). This CDR3 has 17 residues.

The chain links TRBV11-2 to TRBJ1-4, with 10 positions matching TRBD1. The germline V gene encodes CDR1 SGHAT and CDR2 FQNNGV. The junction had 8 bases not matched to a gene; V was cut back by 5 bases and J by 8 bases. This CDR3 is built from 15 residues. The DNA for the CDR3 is TGTGCCAGCAGCCCCCTGGGGACAGGGGACGAAAAACTGTTTTTT. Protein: CASSPLGTGDEKLFF.

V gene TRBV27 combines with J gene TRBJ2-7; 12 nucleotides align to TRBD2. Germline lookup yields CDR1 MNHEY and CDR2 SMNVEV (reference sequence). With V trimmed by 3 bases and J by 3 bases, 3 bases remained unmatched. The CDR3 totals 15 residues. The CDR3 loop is CASSFTSGRNYEQYF. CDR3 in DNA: TGTGCCAGCAGTTTTACTAGCGGGAGGAACTACGAGCAGTACTTC.

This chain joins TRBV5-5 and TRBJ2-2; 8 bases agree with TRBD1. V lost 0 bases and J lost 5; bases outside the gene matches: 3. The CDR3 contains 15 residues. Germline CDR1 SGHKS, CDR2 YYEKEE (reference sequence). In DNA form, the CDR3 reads TGTGCCAGCAGCTTGGGGACAGGGCGGACCGGGGAGCTGTTTTTT. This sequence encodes CASSLGTGRTGELFF. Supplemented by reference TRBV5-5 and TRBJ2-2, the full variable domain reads DAGVTQSPTHLIKTRGQQVTLRCSPISGHKSVSWYQQVLGQGPQFIFQYYEKEERGRGNFPDRFSARQFPNYSSELNVNALLLGDSALYLCASSLGTGRTGELFFGEGSRLTVL.

The CDR3 DNA reads as TGCGCCAGCAGACTAGCGGATAACACAGATACGCAGTATTTT. This translates into CASRLADNTDTQYF. This sequence joins TRBV5-1 and TRBJ2-3; 8 bases map to TRBD2. The CDR3 extends over 14 amino acids. The junction had 4 bases not matched to a gene; V was cut back by 5 bases and J by 2 bases. Germline V gives CDR1 SGHRS, CDR2 YFSETQ.

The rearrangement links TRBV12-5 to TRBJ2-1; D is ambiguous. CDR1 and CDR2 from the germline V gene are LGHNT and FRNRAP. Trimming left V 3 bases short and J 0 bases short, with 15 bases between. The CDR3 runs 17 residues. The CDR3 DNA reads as TGTGCTAGTGGTTTCGGTCGGTCACTTAGCTCCTACAATGAGCAGTTCTTC. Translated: CASGFGRSLSSYNEQFF.

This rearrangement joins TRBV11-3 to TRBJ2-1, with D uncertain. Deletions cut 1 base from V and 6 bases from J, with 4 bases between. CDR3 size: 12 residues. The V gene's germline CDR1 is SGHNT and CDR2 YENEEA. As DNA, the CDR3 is TGTGCCAGCAGCTTAGGGGTCAATGAGCAGTTCTTC. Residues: CASSLGVNEQFF.

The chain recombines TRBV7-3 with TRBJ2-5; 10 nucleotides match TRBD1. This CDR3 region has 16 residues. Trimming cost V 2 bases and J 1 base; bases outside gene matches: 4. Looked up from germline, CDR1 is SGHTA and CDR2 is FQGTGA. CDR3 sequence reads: CASSLGQGGSQETQYF. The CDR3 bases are TGTGCCAGCAGCTTAGGACAGGGGGGATCCCAAGAGACCCAGTACTTC.

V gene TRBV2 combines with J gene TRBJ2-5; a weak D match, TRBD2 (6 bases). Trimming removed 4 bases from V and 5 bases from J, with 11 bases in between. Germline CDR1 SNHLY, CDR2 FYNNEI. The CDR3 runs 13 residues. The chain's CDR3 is CASSVLARETQYF. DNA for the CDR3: TGTGCCAGCAGTGTCCTAGCGAGGGAGACCCAGTACTTC.